This T cell receptor beta chain appears in the sequencing data of a study of T cell responses to AZD1222 COVID-19 vaccine. V was cut by 2 bases and J by 1 base, with 9 bases left in between. CDR1 is KGHSH, CDR2 LQKENI, per germline. The CDR3 contains 14 residues. Clones were sequenced by immunoSEQ multiplex PCR, and TCRdb holds only the in-frame ones, with some missing. The sample lists roughly 150,000 clones; about 89% were seen once. The clonotype was recovered from an adult who received the AZD1222 COVID-19 vaccine. Sequences were derived from peripheral blood, sampled 28 days after the second AZD1222 dose. The gene calls are TRBV18 and TRBJ2-7; D not resolved. CDR3 coding DNA: TGTGCCAGCTCACCAGCTGGTCTGTCCTACGAGCAGTACTTC. Amino acid sequence: CASSPAGLSYEQYF. Full variable domain (rest looked up from reference TRBV18 and TRBJ2-7): NAGVMQNPRHLVRRRGQEARLRCSPMKGHSHVYWYRQLPEEGLKFMVYLQKENIIDESGMPKERFSAEFPKEGPSILRIQQVVRGDSAAYFCASSPAGLSYEQYFGPGTRLTVT.